Listed here is a single T cell receptor (beta chain). V was trimmed by 5 bases and J by 4 bases, leaving 26 bases between them. Germline CDR1 is SEHNR and CDR2 is FQNEAQ (reference sequence). This CDR3 spans 18 amino acids. This entry comes from a study of blood T cell repertoires in COVID-19. Study as a whole: Samples taken during acute and convalescent COVID-19 were collected in the United States, Italy and Spain. The analysed material was cDNA or gDNA that came from T cells, B-cell-depleted T cells, or PBMCs.

Cohort allocation depended upon clinical history that participants reported. Donors of Cohort 3 who recovered were those that had two negative PCRs, clearance, or symptom resolution. Measured with immunoSEQ multiplex PCR; TCRdb has only the in-frame clones, and not every one. The sample carries 50,000 to 80,000 clones, approximately 90% recorded once. The source of this sequence is a woman in her forties who had recovered from COVID-19. The sequencing sample was made of PBMCs or T cells enriched from blood (not recorded which). This chain connects TRBV7-9 to TRBJ1-2; weak D call: TRBD1 (6 bases). As DNA, the CDR3 is TGTGCCAGCAGCGAGACCCCAGGGGCTGAACTATGGGGCTATGGCTACACCTTC. It specifies CASSETPGAELWGYGYTF.